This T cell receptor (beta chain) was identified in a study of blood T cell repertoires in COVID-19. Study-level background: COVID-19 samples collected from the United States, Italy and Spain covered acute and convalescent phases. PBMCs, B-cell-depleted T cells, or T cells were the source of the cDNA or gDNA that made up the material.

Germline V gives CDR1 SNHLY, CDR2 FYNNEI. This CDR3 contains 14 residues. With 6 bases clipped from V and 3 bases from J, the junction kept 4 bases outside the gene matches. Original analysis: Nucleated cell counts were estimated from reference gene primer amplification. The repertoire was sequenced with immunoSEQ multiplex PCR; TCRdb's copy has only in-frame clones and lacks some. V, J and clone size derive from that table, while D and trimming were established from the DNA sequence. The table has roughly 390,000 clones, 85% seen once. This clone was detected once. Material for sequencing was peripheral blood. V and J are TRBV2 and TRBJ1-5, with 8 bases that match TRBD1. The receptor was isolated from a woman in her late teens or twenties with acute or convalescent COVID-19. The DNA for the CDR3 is TGTGCCAGCAGACAGACAGGGGACAATCAGCCCCAGCATTTT. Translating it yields CASRQTGDNQPQHF.